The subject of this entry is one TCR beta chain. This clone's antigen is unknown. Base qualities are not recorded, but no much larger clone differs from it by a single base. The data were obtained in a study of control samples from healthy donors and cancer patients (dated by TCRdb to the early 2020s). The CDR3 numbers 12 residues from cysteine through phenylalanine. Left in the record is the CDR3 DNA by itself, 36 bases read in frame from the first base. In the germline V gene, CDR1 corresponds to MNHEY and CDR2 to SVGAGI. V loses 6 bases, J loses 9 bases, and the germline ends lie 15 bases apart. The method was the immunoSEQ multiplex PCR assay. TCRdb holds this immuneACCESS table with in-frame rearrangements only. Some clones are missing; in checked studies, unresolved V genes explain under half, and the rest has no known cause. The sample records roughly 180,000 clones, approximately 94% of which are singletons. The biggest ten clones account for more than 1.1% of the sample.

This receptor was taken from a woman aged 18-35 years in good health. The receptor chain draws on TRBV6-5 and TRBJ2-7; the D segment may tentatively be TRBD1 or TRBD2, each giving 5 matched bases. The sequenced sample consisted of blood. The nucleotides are TGTGCCAGCAGCCGGGACGGCCCCGGGCAGTACTTC. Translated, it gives CASSRDGPGQYF.